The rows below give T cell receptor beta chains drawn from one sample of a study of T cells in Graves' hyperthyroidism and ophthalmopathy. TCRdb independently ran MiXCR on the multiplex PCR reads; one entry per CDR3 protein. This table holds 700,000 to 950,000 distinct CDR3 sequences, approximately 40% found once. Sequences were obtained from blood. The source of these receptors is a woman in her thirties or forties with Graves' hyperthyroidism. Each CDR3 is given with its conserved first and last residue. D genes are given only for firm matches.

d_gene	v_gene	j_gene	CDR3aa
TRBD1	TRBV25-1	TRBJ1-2	CAGTGDYGYTF
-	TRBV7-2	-	CASSSGTKFSYEQYF
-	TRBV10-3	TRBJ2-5	CAISESKGQETQYF
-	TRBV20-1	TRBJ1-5	CSASYANQPQHF
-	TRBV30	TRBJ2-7	CAWSWGDAYEQYF
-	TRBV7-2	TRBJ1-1	CASSLVGAGNTEAFF
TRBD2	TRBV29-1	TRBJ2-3	CSGRLAGYTDTQYF
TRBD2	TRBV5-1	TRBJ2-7	CASSLAAAAGANEQYF
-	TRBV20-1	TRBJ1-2	CSASDTSGAGGYTF
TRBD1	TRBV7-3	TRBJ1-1	CASSLLSGTEGNTEAFF
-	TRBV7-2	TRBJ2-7	CASSFVIGGGIVF
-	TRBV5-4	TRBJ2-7	CASSLVGGPYEQYF
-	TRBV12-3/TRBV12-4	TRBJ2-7	CASSYKTWSYYEQYF
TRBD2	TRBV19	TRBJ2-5	CASSLELAGQETQYF
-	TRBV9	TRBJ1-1	CASSLGLGGVNTEAFF
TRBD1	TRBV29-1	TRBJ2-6	CSVEGTGSDGANVLTF
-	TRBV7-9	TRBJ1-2	CASSLDAGTSNYGYTF
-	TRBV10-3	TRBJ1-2	CAIREDDRELDGYTF
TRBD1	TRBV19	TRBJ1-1	CASSAPGQSTGAFF
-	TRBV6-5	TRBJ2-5	CASSYSVLGGAPETQYF
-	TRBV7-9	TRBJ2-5	CASSPGTFRWETQYF
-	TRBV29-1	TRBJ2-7	CSVFWAGAGDEQYF
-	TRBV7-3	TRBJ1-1	CASSFGVAGDTEAFF
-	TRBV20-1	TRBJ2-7	CSGVGGPYEQYF
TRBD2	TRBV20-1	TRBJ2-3	CSARLAGATTASTQYF
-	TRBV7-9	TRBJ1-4	CASQRANEKLFF
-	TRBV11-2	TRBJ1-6	CASSQDPERPVYNSPLHF
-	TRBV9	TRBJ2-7	CASSVDERSYFVQYF
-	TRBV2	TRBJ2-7	CASSYSKRGDYEQYF
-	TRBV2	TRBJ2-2	CASGRPGTGELFF
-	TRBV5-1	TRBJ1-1	CASSLNGGPEAFF
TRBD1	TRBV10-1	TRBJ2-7	CASSQGAGYEQYF
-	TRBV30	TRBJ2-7	CAWMDYVDYEQYF
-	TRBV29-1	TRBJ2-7	CSVSRQRPSYEQYF
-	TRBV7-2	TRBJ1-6	CASSLRVGSPLHF
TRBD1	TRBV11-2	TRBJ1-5	CASSLGAGTGGQPQHF
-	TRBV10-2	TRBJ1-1	CASRASEAFF
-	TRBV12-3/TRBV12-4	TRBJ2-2	CASSLTDYSGTGELFF
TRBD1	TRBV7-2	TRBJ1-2	CASSSKTFPGQGGRRGYTF
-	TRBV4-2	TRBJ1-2	CASSQSGESDYGYTF
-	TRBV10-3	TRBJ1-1	CASTPSTENTEAFF
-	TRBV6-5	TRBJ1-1	CASSYNFLTGRNTEAFF
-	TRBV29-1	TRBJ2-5	CSVQGMQETQYF
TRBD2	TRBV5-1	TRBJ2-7	CASSLGGLAEPYEQYF
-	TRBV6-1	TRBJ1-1	CASSAPKWGDTEAFF
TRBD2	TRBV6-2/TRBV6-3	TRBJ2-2	CASTPRLAGNTGELFF
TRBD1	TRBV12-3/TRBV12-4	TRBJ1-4	CASSLDETGVSEKLFF
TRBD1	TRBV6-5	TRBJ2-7	CASSYYRGHEQYF
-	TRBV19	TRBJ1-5	CASSIPPVQPQHF
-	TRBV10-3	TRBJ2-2	CAISESGRRLRIF
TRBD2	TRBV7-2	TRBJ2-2	CASSFPIHDGLAGNIGELFF
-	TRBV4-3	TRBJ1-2	CASSQGEAGQRF
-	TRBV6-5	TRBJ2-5	CASLPWGRETQYF
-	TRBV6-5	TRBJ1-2	CASSYWEGKDGYTF
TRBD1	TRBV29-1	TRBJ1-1	CSARTGWMGMNTEAFF